This entry is about one T cell receptor (beta chain). The antigen is not known. The data were produced by immunoSEQ multiplex PCR, yet TCRdb's version contains in-frame clones alone and is incomplete. Among under 300,000 clones listed, more than 75% were seen once. This sample is drawn from a study of cytomegalovirus exposure and HLA in healthy donors. Study-wide findings and caveats: Three CMV-associated chains proved CMV antigen-specific in vitro. Cytomegalovirus status was reportedly diagnosed by the classifier with high specificity and sensitivity.

Separate from the roughly 700-subject first cohort was the roughly 120-subject validation cohort, to which the donors belonged. Trimming took off 2 bases at V and 2 bases at J, with 18 bases between the two ends. The CDR3 is 16 residues long. Looked up from germline, CDR1 is GTSNPN and CDR2 is SVGIG (reference sequence). Input material: PBMCs. The V gene is TRBV30, the J gene TRBJ1-2; a possible D gene is TRBD1 (6 bases). The source of this sequence is a woman in her twenties or thirties in good health and CMV-seropositive. The CDR3 DNA follows: TGTGCCTGGAGTTTGAAAGGGGGGGCTTCCAACTATGGCTACACCTTC. This codes for CAWSLKGGASNYGYTF.